The rows below give T cell receptor beta chains drawn from one sample of a study of blood T cell repertoires in COVID-19. Assay used: immunoSEQ multiplex PCR; TCRdb lists only in-frame clones, some missing. The sample has nearly 110,000 clones, around 89% seen once. The specimen sequenced was peripheral blood. Receptors were obtained from a man aged 45-65 years with active or convalescent COVID-19. CDR3s include the opening cysteine and the closing phenylalanine or tryptophan. Fields, in order: D gene, clone size, J gene, V gene, CDR3 length, CDR3 DNA, CDR3 protein. A D gene is named only where the DNA matches it firmly. Expanded clones are given a class, and other clones once, few, many or no size at all.

TRBD1,.,TRBJ1-1,TRBV14,17,TGTGCCAGCAGGGGACTTAGACAGGGCGTGATTTACACTGAAGCTTTCTTT,CASRGLRQGVIYTEAFF
TRBD2,.,TRBJ2-3,TRBV10-3,14,TGTGCCATCGGACTAGCACCAATCACAGATACGCAGTATTTT,CAIGLAPITDTQYF
TRBD2,few,TRBJ2-7,TRBV7-9,14,TGTGCCAGCAGCCCTGGGACTAGCGGGAGAAGGGAGTACTTC,CASSPGTSGRREYF
TRBD1,.,TRBJ1-1,TRBV3-1/TRBV3-2,14,TGTGCCAGCAGCCCGACAGGGGAGGGCACTGAAGCTTTCTTT,CASSPTGEGTEAFF
.,.,TRBJ2-7,TRBV29-1,14,TGCAGCGTTGAAGAGAGGCAGGGAAGGTACGAGCAGTACTTC,CSVEERQGRYEQYF
.,.,TRBJ2-1,TRBV4-3,14,TGCGCCAGCAGCCAAGCGTCGGGAGTAAGTGAGCAGTTCTTC,CASSQASGVSEQFF
TRBD2,.,TRBJ2-7,TRBV3-1/TRBV3-2,12,TGTGCCAGCAGCCTTGGGGAGGGCGAGCAGTACTTC,CASSLGEGEQYF
.,.,TRBJ1-1,TRBV2,15,TGTGCCAGCAGTGAAGGGCAGGGGAGAAGCACTGAAGCTTTCTTT,CASSEGQGRSTEAFF
TRBD2,.,TRBJ2-1,TRBV14,16,TGTACCAGCAGCCAAGATCTAGCGGGAGCTGCGGATGAGCAGTTCTTC,CTSSQDLAGAADEQFF
.,.,TRBJ1-2,TRBV6-1,15,TGTGCCAGCAGTGAAACCCCGACAGGAGCGGCAGGGAACACCTTC,CASSETPTGAAGNTF
.,.,TRBJ1-2,TRBV18,14,TGTGCCAGCTCACCAAGCGAAAACGCGTATGGCTACACCTTC,CASSPSENAYGYTF
.,once,TRBJ1-1,TRBV28,14,TGTGCCAGCAGTTTGCGGGGGGGCGCCCCGGAAAGCCTCTTT,CASSLRGGAPESLF
.,once,TRBJ1-1,TRBV11-1,13,TGTGCCAGCAGCTTAGGAGTGAACACTGAAGCTTTCTTT,CASSLGVNTEAFF
.,.,TRBJ1-5,TRBV19,12,TGTGCCAGTAGTCTCCGGTTCCAGCCCCAGCATTTT,CASSLRFQPQHF
.,.,TRBJ2-2,TRBV10-2,13,TGCGCCAGCAGAGTGGGGGCCCCCGGGGAGCTGTTTTTT,CASRVGAPGELFF
TRBD1,.,TRBJ1-1,TRBV5-6,15,TGTGCCAGCAGCTTTGTACAGGGGGTCAACACTGAAGCTTTCTTT,CASSFVQGVNTEAFF
TRBD2,.,TRBJ2-5,TRBV10-3,16,TGTGCCATCAGTGAGGGGACTAGCGGGAGCCAAGAGACCCAGTACTTC,CAISEGTSGSQETQYF
.,.,TRBJ1-1,TRBV2,11,TGTGCCACCAGGACAGCCACTGAAGCTTTCTTT,CATRTATEAFF
.,.,TRBJ2-7,TRBV11-2,12,TGTGCCAGCAGCCTCGAGGGCTACGAGCAGTACTTC,CASSLEGYEQYF
TRBD1,.,TRBJ1-6,TRBV19,18,TGTGCCAGTAGAGCCGGGACAGGGGGCGGCTCCTATAATTCACCCCTCCACTTT,CASRAGTGGGSYNSPLHF
TRBD2,.,TRBJ2-1,TRBV6-5,14,TGTGCCAGCAGAGCACCGGGACTAGCGGGTCAGCAGTTCTTC,CASRAPGLAGQQFF
TRBD2,.,TRBJ2-1,TRBV5-1,16,TGCGCCAGCAGCCTTGGACTAGCGGGAGGCGGCAATGAGCAGTTCTTC,CASSLGLAGGGNEQFF
TRBD2,.,TRBJ2-1,TRBV7-9,17,TGTGCCAGCAGCTTATCCGGACTAGCGGGAGGTCTTAATGAGCAGTTCTTC,CASSLSGLAGGLNEQFF
TRBD2,.,TRBJ2-7,TRBV5-6,16,TGTGCCAGCAGCTTGTCGACTAGCGGGAGGTTCTACGAGCAGTACTTC,CASSLSTSGRFYEQYF
.,.,TRBJ2-1,TRBV7-6,17,TGTGCCAGCAGCTTAGGTTGGGGGCCCCCTCCGGTCAATGAGCAGTTCTTC,CASSLGWGPPPVNEQFF
.,.,TRBJ2-6,TRBV29-1,15,TGCAGCGTTGGTCGCGGGAACTCTGGGGCCAACGTCCTGACTTTC,CSVGRGNSGANVLTF
TRBD2,.,TRBJ2-1,TRBV2,15,TGTGCCAGCAGTGAATTCCTGGGACTAGCCAATGAGCAGTTCTTC,CASSEFLGLANEQFF
TRBD2,few,TRBJ2-2,TRBV2,17,TGTGCCAGCACCGGGACTAGCGGGAGGGAGGCCACCGGGGAGCTGTTTTTT,CASTGTSGREATGELFF
.,once,TRBJ1-2,TRBV6-6,15,TGTGCCAGCAGTTACGTCACAGGGCGGGACTATGGCTACACCTTC,CASSYVTGRDYGYTF
TRBD1,.,TRBJ2-3,TRBV5-1,15,TGCGCCAGCAGCTCGGACAGGGGGCGACTCGATACGCAGTATTTT,CASSSDRGRLDTQYF
.,.,TRBJ1-1,TRBV6-5,16,TGTGCCAGCAGTTACGCTTATTCAGGCAGGGGCGTTGAAGCTTTCTTT,CASSYAYSGRGVEAFF
.,.,TRBJ1-2,TRBV3-1/TRBV3-2,14,TGTGCCAGCAGCCAAGTCCGTTCAGGGTATGGCTACACCTTC,CASSQVRSGYGYTF
TRBD1,.,TRBJ1-1,TRBV5-1,15,TGCGCCAGCAGCTTGGGCAGGGGGGTTGGCACTGAAGCTTTCTTT,CASSLGRGVGTEAFF
.,.,TRBJ2-1,TRBV12-3/TRBV12-4,13,TGTGCCAGTGCTACCCTCTCCTACAATGAGCAGTTCTTC,CASATLSYNEQFF
.,.,TRBJ1-3,TRBV30,15,TGTGCCTGGAATACAGGCTCTATCTCTGGAAACACCATATATTTT,CAWNTGSISGNTIYF
.,.,TRBJ1-5,TRBV5-1,14,TGCGCCAGCAGCTCTGGGACACAAGATCAGCCCCAGCATTTT,CASSSGTQDQPQHF
TRBD1,.,TRBJ1-4,TRBV5-8,14,TGTGCCAGCATACCGGGACAGGGGTATGAAAAACTGTTTTTT,CASIPGQGYEKLFF
.,.,TRBJ2-2,TRBV9,15,TGTGCCAGCAGCCCCCCCGGGAGCTGGGGCGGGGAGCTGTTTTTT,CASSPPGSWGGELFF
.,.,TRBJ1-2,TRBV19,13,TGTGCCAGTAGTATACTCGACAGCTATGGCTACACCTTC,CASSILDSYGYTF
.,.,TRBJ1-4,TRBV15,15,TGTGCCACCAGCAGAGATCAGGGCGGTCATGAAAAACTGTTTTTT,CATSRDQGGHEKLFF
TRBD1,.,TRBJ2-1,TRBV3-1/TRBV3-2,13,TGTGCCAGCAGCCTGGACAGGGTGGATGAGCAGTTCTTC,CASSLDRVDEQFF
TRBD1,.,TRBJ2-7,TRBV7-2,15,TGTGCCAGCAGCTTAGGCGGGGACAGGACCTACGAGCAGTACTTC,CASSLGGDRTYEQYF
.,.,TRBJ1-5,TRBV19,15,TGTGCCAGTAGCCGGGGAGGGGCCCAGGTGGTCGCCCAGCATTTT,CASSRGGAQVVAQHF
TRBD1,.,TRBJ1-6,TRBV6-5,14,TGTGCCAGCACCCCCGGGACAGGGAATTCACCCCTCCACTTT,CASTPGTGNSPLHF
TRBD2,.,TRBJ2-1,TRBV5-4,16,TGTGCCAGCAGCTTGGCGGGACTAGCGGGATTCAATGAGCAGTTCTTC,CASSLAGLAGFNEQFF
.,.,TRBJ2-7,TRBV7-2,17,TGTGCCAGCAGCTCGAATTCCGAGTTCGGGAGTCTTTTCGAGCAGTACTTC,CASSSNSEFGSLFEQYF
TRBD2,few,TRBJ2-1,TRBV11-2,14,TGTGCCAGCGGCTCTAGCGGGAGGAGCAATGAGCAGTTCTTC,CASGSSGRSNEQFF
.,.,TRBJ1-2,TRBV6-5,15,TGTGCCAGCAGGATATCACAGGGTTCCGGCTATGGCTACACCTTC,CASRISQGSGYGYTF